A selection of T cell receptor beta chains follows, all from one sample in a study of blood T cell repertoires in COVID-19. Repertoires were generated with immunoSEQ multiplex PCR, while TCRdb's copy carries only in-frame clones and drops some. The sample shows some 290,000 clones, 90% of them seen only once. Sequencing was carried out using PBMCs or T cells enriched from blood (not recorded which). All receptors come from a woman in her twenties or thirties who had been exposed to COVID-19. Both conserved end residues are trimmed from each CDR3. The order of the fields is V gene, CDR3 length, CDR3 protein.

TRBV9 13 ASSVRDRVNEKLF
TRBV6-2/TRBV6-3 15 ASSYSRATPGDYGYT
TRBV6-6 14 ASSYSKRGRLTEAF
TRBV10-2 9 ASSESYEQF
TRBV11-3 12 ASSPNRNTGELF
TRBV7-9 14 ASSLALLAGYNEQF
TRBV5-1 14 ASSQNIQGPGNTIY
TRBV27 12 ASSPGRGLKTQY
TRBV5-1 11 ASSLKGADTQY
TRBV30 11 AWSVCSWSTIY
TRBV11-3 14 ASSLGPGQRKETQY
TRBV29-1 10 SVSDRGYGYT
TRBV6-6 13 ASKASSYGNSPLH
TRBV12-3/TRBV12-4 11 ASRKDSNYGYT
TRBV6-5 10 ASSSLTGELF